The 27 T cell receptor beta chains listed next were all sequenced from one sample in a study of T cells in Graves' hyperthyroidism and ophthalmopathy. RNA transcripts yielded amplified TCR beta CDR3 regions. Carried out on the TCR CDR3, a first-round RT-PCR used the HTBI primer set. TCRdb passed the multiplex PCR reads through MiXCR, listing each CDR3 protein once. Here the sample spans hundreds of thousands of distinct CDR3 sequences, approximately 15% being singletons. Sequences were obtained from blood. These receptors were collected from a woman aged 45-65 years with Graves' ophthalmopathy.

The chain couples TRBV24-1 to TRBJ2-7, with 9 bases aligning to TRBD2. Per the germline V gene, CDR1 is KGHDR and CDR2 is SFDVKD. The CDR3 spans 15 residues. V gave up 3 bases and J gave up 7 bases; unmatched junction bases: 9. Written as DNA, the CDR3 is TGTGCCACCAGTGATGCAATAGCGGGAGCGGATGAGCAGTACTTC. Translation: CATSDAIAGADEQYF.

V gene TRBV20-1 combines with J gene TRBJ2-1; 9 bases align to TRBD2. The CDR3 covers 17 residues. Looked up from germline, CDR1 is DFQATT and CDR2 is SNEGSKA (reference sequence). The ends lost 6 bases at V and 6 bases at J; junction bases unmatched: 18. CDR3 loop: CSARRAGGPSFSNEQFF. In nucleotides, the CDR3 is TGCAGTGCCCGTAGAGCGGGAGGCCCCTCGTTTAGCAATGAGCAGTTCTTC.

This clonotype was counted ten times or more. The chain employs TRBV5-4 and TRBJ2-7; D ambiguous. This CDR3 has 14 residues. The V end was cut by 0 bases, the J end by 2 bases, with 9 bases between. Per germline, CDR1 SGHNT and CDR2 YYREEE (reference sequence). The CDR3 spells CASSLGVAPYEQYF. The CDR3 DNA is TGTGCCAGCAGCTTGGGGGTAGCACCCTACGAGCAGTACTTC.

The sample holds many counts of this clonotype. This rearrangement joins TRBV20-1 to TRBJ2-1; a possible D gene is TRBD1 (6 bases). V shed 6 bases and J shed 8 bases, with 26 bases lying between them. This CDR3 region has 16 residues. Germline loops: CDR1 DFQATT, CDR2 SNEGSKA (reference sequence). The DNA for the CDR3 is TGCAGTGCCCCAGGGGTGGGAGCTGCTTCCGGGGATGAGCAGTTCTTC. Its translation: CSAPGVGAASGDEQFF.

In its sample, this clonotype was seen a few times. The genes are TRBV9 and TRBJ2-2, with D possibly TRBD2 on 6 matching bases. The CDR3 sequence is 15 residues long. V lost 0 bases and J 5 bases, leaving 11 bases between the germline ends. Germline CDR1 is SGDLS and CDR2 is YYNGEE. The CDR3 is CASSVVRGLTGELFF. The CDR3 DNA follows: TGTGCCAGCAGCGTAGTGCGGGGTCTAACCGGGGAGCTGTTTTTT. Complete variable domain (other parts from reference TRBV9 and TRBJ2-2): DSGVTQTPKHLITATGQRVTLRCSPRSGDLSVYWYQQSLDQGLQFLIQYYNGEERAKGNILERFSAQQFPDLHSELNLSSLELGDSALYFCASSVVRGLTGELFFGEGSRLTVL.

The chain links TRBV5-1 to TRBJ1-2, with TRBD1 matching 8 bases. Germline trimming cut 0 bases from V and 6 bases from J; bases unmatched to any gene: 13. Germline CDR1 and CDR2: SGHRS and YFSETQ. The CDR3 length is 17 residues. DNA for the CDR3: TGCGCCAGCAGCTTGGAGGTGGGACAGGTGATGTCAAATGGCTACACCTTC. It specifies CASSLEVGQVMSNGYTF.

This chain connects TRBV7-3 to TRBJ2-1; TRBD2 matches at 7 bases. CDR3 length: 15 residues. The germline gives CDR1 SGHTA, CDR2 FQGTGA. J gave up 7 bases and V 5 bases, and 11 bases lay outside the gene matches. CDR3 in DNA: TGTGCCAGCAGCCAAGGGAGGGGCCTGGGGAATGAGCAGTTCTTC. Translation: CASSQGRGLGNEQFF.

V is TRBV5-1 and J is TRBJ2-5; D uncertain. The length of the CDR3 is 15 residues. Germline V gene data show CDR1 as SGHRS and CDR2 as YFSETQ. The V gene lost 0 bases and the J gene lost 2 bases, with 11 bases spanning the gap. CDR3 coding DNA: TGCGCCAGCAGCTTGGGTGGCAGAGGACAAGAGACCCAGTACTTC. Residues: CASSLGGRGQETQYF.

This clonotype has at least ten counts. Germline and junction disagree at one end, which may indicate a read error. The V and J genes are TRBV5-1 and TRBJ2-7, with 8 bases lining up with TRBD2. Germline CDR1 reads SGHRS; CDR2 reads YFSETQ. The CDR3 consists of 14 residues. The CDR3 loop reads CASSLAGTSYEQYF. As DNA, the CDR3 is TGTGCCAGCAGCTTAGCGGGAACCTCCTACGAGCAGTACTTC.

The chain carries TRBV7-6 and TRBJ2-2, with D unclear. The V end lost 1 base, the J end lost 2 bases, and 11 bases lay between the germline ends. Germline CDR1 SGHVS, CDR2 FNYEAQ. This CDR3 is built from 16 residues. The CDR3 loop reads CASSLVLSSNTGELFF. DNA of the CDR3: TGTGCCAGCAGCTTAGTATTAAGCAGTAACACCGGGGAGCTGTTTTTT.

The genes are TRBV2 and TRBJ2-7; no reliable D call. CDR3 length: 11 residues. Trimming cost V 5 bases and J 13 bases, with 15 bases left between them. Germline V CDR1 and CDR2: SNHLY, FYNNEI. The CDR3 DNA reads TGTGCCAGCAGTTCGAAAGGAAGGCACTACTTC. It codes for CASSSKGRHYF.

CDR3 coding DNA: TGTGCCAGCAGTTTCCGGGCAGGGGTACAGACCCAGTACTTC. Translation: CASSFRAGVQTQYF. This sequence joins TRBV12-3 or TRBV12-4 and TRBJ2-5, with D maybe TRBD1 (6 bases). There are 14 residues in the CDR3. With 3 bases removed from V and 6 bases from J, the gap between germline ends came to 14 bases.

The chain couples TRBV6-2 or TRBV6-3 to TRBJ2-7; 9 nucleotides match TRBD1. Unmatched junction bases numbered 7, after V lost 5 bases and J lost 5 bases. This CDR3 is 14 amino acids long. Germline V gives CDR1 MNHEY, CDR2 SVGEGT. The CDR3 nucleotides read TGTGCCAGCAGTGTGACAGGGGGTTACAACGAGCAGTACTTC. This encodes CASSVTGGYNEQYF.

This clonotype was recorded at least ten times. This chain links TRBV20-1 with TRBJ2-1; no clear D gene. Germline assignment: CDR1 DFQATT and CDR2 SNEGSKA (reference sequence). This CDR3 has 14 amino acids. The V and J ends lost 4 bases and 9 bases respectively, with 19 bases between them. CDR3 region: CSATPPGRAFEQFF. CDR3 in DNA: TGCAGTGCTACCCCACCCGGTAGAGCCTTTGAGCAGTTCTTC.

This clonotype was recorded at least ten times. The chain employs TRBV3-1 and TRBJ1-1; D is unclear. The CDR3 consists of 15 residues. V lost 1 base and J lost 3, with 12 bases in between. Germline V lookup: CDR1 LGHDT, CDR2 YNNKEL (reference sequence). The CDR3: CASSQVGQTYTEAFF. CDR3 coding DNA: TGTGCCAGCAGCCAAGTTGGGCAGACCTACACTGAAGCTTTCTTT.

This clonotype was counted only a few times. The chain employs TRBV6-2 or TRBV6-3 and TRBJ2-4; 13 positions match TRBD2. V trimming: 5 bases; J trimming: 0 bases; junction bases outside the gene matches: 7. CDR1 is MNHEY, CDR2 SVGEGT, per germline. The CDR3 has 18 residues. CDR3 residues: CASSHPGLAGLAKNIQYF. In DNA, the CDR3 is TGTGCCAGCAGTCACCCGGGACTAGCGGGACTAGCCAAAAACATTCAGTACTTC.

About this clonotype itself: This may be a read error, as it is one base from a much larger clone. V gene TRBV2 combines with J gene TRBJ2-7; D might be TRBD2 (5 bases). The V gene's germline CDR1 is SNHLY and CDR2 FYNNEI. The length of the CDR3 is 16 residues. The CDR3 loop is CASSPRTVRGPYERYF. CDR3 coding DNA: TGTGCCAGCAGTCCAAGGACCGTCCGGGGTCCCTACGAGCGGTACTTC.

The chain couples TRBV6-2 or TRBV6-3 to TRBJ1-4, with 9 bases fitting TRBD1. The CDR3 sequence is 16 residues long. Germline values: CDR1 MNHEY, CDR2 SVGEGT. V lost 0 bases to trimming and J lost 7 bases; unmatched junction nucleotides: 6. CDR3 sequence reads: CASSYSRQGGGEKLFF. Written as DNA, the CDR3 is TGTGCCAGCAGTTACTCTCGACAGGGGGGGGGTGAAAAACTGTTTTTT.

This clonotype was detected ten times or more. V gene TRBV7-9 combines with J gene TRBJ2-1, with TRBD2 matching 9 bases. V was pared by 8 bases and J by 10 bases, with 3 bases of the junction left unmatched. This CDR3 comprises 11 residues. Germline CDR1 and CDR2: SEHNR and FQNEAQ (reference sequence). CDR3 coding DNA: TGTGCCAGCGGACTAGCGTACGAGCAGTTCTTC. Protein sequence: CASGLAYEQFF.

Remarks on this clonotype: A junction boundary mismatches the germline segment, possibly from a read error. This rearrangement joins TRBV7-3 to TRBJ1-1, with D possibly being TRBD1 (6 bases). Germline-derived CDR1 and CDR2 are SGHTA and FQGTGA. CDR3 length: 13 residues. CDR3 residues: CASSLNGQQGLLF. The CDR3, as DNA: TGTGCCAGCAGCTTAAATGGGCAACAGGGCCTTCTCTTT.

The table lists this clonotype with many counts. CDR3 region: CASSLSGPYSYEQYF. CDR3 DNA: TGTGCCAGCAGCTTATCTGGGCCTTACTCCTACGAGCAGTACTTC. The V gene is TRBV7-9, the J gene TRBJ2-7; D gene uncertain. The CDR3 has 15 residues. V lost 2 bases and J 0 bases, leaving 11 bases between the germline ends. Germline CDR1 is SEHNR and CDR2 is FQNEAQ (reference sequence).

This clonotype was seen a handful of times. The rearrangement links TRBV15 to TRBJ1-5; D ambiguous. The V end was cut by 7 bases, the J end by 0 bases, with 10 bases between. The germline gives CDR1 LNHNV, CDR2 YYDKDF (reference sequence). There are 14 residues in the CDR3. The CDR3 sequence: CATIPGYSNQPQHF. The CDR3 coding sequence is TGTGCCACCATCCCGGGGTATAGCAATCAGCCCCAGCATTTT.

This clonotype was seen many times. The CDR3 DNA sequence: TGTGCCAGCAGTCGGAGCCAGGGGGCCTACGAGCAGTACTTC. It encodes CASSRSQGAYEQYF. The chain uses TRBV6-1 and TRBJ2-7; TRBD1 aligns across 7 bases. In germline, CDR1 is MNHNS, CDR2 SASEGT. The junction had 6 bases not matched to a gene; V was cut back by 5 bases and J by 2 bases. The CDR3 has 14 residues.

This clonotype was observed many times. The chain employs TRBV12-3 or TRBV12-4 and TRBJ2-1; 12 positions agree with TRBD2. There are 13 residues in the CDR3. Trimming removed 8 bases from V and 9 bases from J; junction bases left unmatched: 5. CDR3 in DNA: TGTGCCAGCTTACTAGCGGGAGGCCTTGAGCAGTTCTTC. Residues: CASLLAGGLEQFF.

This clonotype has ten or more counts. This chain uses TRBV20-1 with TRBJ1-6; no clear D gene. The length of the CDR3 is 14 residues. Trimming pared 4 bases from V and 10 bases from J, leaving 17 bases between. Germline-derived CDR1 and CDR2 are DFQATT and SNEGSKA (reference sequence). CDR3 sequence: CSAMGQPGGSPLHF. As DNA, the CDR3 is TGCAGTGCTATGGGCCAGCCCGGCGGGTCACCCCTCCACTTT.

A few counts support this clonotype. The chain uses TRBV24-1 and TRBJ2-3; 11 positions match TRBD2. From germline, CDR1 is KGHDR and CDR2 SFDVKD. V was clipped by 1 base and J by 6 bases; unmatched bases: 5. The CDR3 has 16 amino acids. The CDR3 is CATSDLLAGDLDTQYF. CDR3 in DNA: TGTGCCACCAGTGATTTACTAGCGGGAGATTTGGATACGCAGTATTTT.

This clonotype was picked up many times. CDR3 sequence reads: CAWSRSGTYEQYF. In DNA form, the CDR3 reads TGTGCCTGGAGTCGGAGTGGCACCTACGAGCAGTACTTC. The chain carries TRBV30 and TRBJ2-7; D call uncertain. Per germline, CDR1 GTSNPN and CDR2 SVGIG (reference sequence). This CDR3 comprises 13 residues. Trimming took off 2 bases at V and 2 bases at J, with 10 bases between the two ends.